This T cell receptor (beta chain) originates from a study of T cells in Graves' hyperthyroidism and ophthalmopathy. Diagnostic decisions used clinical symptoms, serum thyroxine and TRAb, thyroid ultrasound and orbital computed tomography. Trimming stripped 6 bases from V and 3 bases from J, with 15 bases between. The CDR3 has 15 residues. The CDR3 regions of TCR beta were amplified from RNA transcripts. An initial round of RT-PCR targeting the TCR CDR3 relied on the HTBI primer set. One entry per CDR3 protein results from TCRdb running MiXCR on the multiplex PCR reads. Of roughly 660,000 distinct CDR3 sequences in the sample, 17% were seen once.

The clonotype comes from a man in his fifties with Graves' hyperthyroidism. Sequences were obtained from blood. The rearrangement links TRBV12-3 or TRBV12-4 to TRBJ2-1; the D gene is possibly TRBD2 (6 bases). CDR3 sequence (DNA): TGTGCCAGCAGACCTCGGGACTCACTCTACAATGAGCAGTTCTTC. Translated, it gives CASRPRDSLYNEQFF.